A single sample is the source of the 14 T cell receptor beta chains below, sequenced in a study of response to subunit inactivated influenza vaccine. MiXCR, run by TCRdb on the RT-PCR reads, gives a single entry per CDR3 protein. The profile shows around 470,000 distinct CDR3 sequences, 6.5% to 8% of them singletons. This material consisted of PBMCs from blood, taken around 25 months after vaccination. These TCRs come from a man aged 45 to 75 who received an inactivated influenza vaccine.

This clonotype was detected ten times or more. The genes are TRBV4-1 and TRBJ2-5; 7 nucleotides line up with TRBD1. V gave up 0 bases and J gave up 5 bases; unmatched junction bases: 12. Germline values: CDR1 MGHRA, CDR2 YSYEKL. The CDR3 runs 17 residues. The CDR3 nucleotides read TGCGCCAGCAGCCAAGATAGTAACAGGGGCAACGGGGAGACCCAGTACTTC. This translates into CASSQDSNRGNGETQYF.

The chain joins TRBV13 to TRBJ2-5; 12 positions match TRBD1. This CDR3 spans 15 amino acids. Germline V gene lookup returns CDR1 PRHDT and CDR2 FYEKMQ (reference sequence). Trimming at V came to 5 bases and at J to 4 bases, leaving 5 bases not matched to a gene. CDR3 DNA: TGTGCCAGCAGCAAGGGGACAGGGGGCTCAGAGACCCAGTACTTC. Its protein product is CASSKGTGGSETQYF.

The rearrangement links TRBV4-2 to TRBJ1-3; 8 bases fit TRBD1. Losses at the gene ends were 0 bases for V and 0 bases for J; bases not matched to a gene: 16. This CDR3 is built from 21 residues. Germline V lookup: CDR1 LGHNA, CDR2 YNFKEQ. The CDR3 reads CASSQEARWTGSYISGNTIYF. As DNA, the CDR3 is TGTGCCAGCAGCCAAGAAGCTAGGTGGACAGGGTCGTATATCTCTGGAAACACCATATATTTT.

The chain joins TRBV6-2 or TRBV6-3 to TRBJ2-5; D is possibly TRBD1 or TRBD2 (5 bases each). V shed 4 bases and J shed 1 base, with 13 bases lying between them. Per germline, CDR1 MNHEY and CDR2 SVGEGT. CDR3 size: 15 residues. The CDR3 DNA reads TGTGCCAGCAGTTTGTCCCGGGACCTCCAAGAGACCCAGTACTTC. Protein: CASSLSRDLQETQYF.

This clonotype has just a few counts. The chain combines TRBV5-1 with TRBJ2-1; 9 bases map to TRBD1. Germline assignment: CDR1 SGHRS and CDR2 YFSETQ. The CDR3 consists of 13 residues. V lost 4 bases, J lost 9 bases, and 5 bases stayed unmatched. This CDR3 reads CASSPQDRGEQFF. The DNA of the CDR3 is TGCGCCAGCAGCCCTCAGGACAGGGGTGAGCAGTTCTTC.

The table lists this clonotype with a few counts. CDR3 loop: CATSRAGGAQYF. CDR3 nucleotide sequence: TGTGCCACCAGCAGGGCGGGGGGAGCGCAGTATTTT. The chain uses TRBV15 and TRBJ2-3, with 8 bases fitting TRBD2. After removal of 3 bases from V and 10 bases from J, the junction contained 3 bases not matched to a gene. The CDR3 loop spans 12 amino acids. Germline V gives CDR1 LNHNV, CDR2 YYDKDF (reference sequence).

This clonotype was picked up many times. The V call is TRBV7-9, the J call TRBJ1-1, with D possibly matching TRBD1 (5 bases). This CDR3 comprises 16 residues. The V end was cut by 4 bases, the J end by 6 bases, with 21 bases between. In germline, CDR1 is SEHNR, CDR2 FQNEAQ (reference sequence). For the CDR3, the DNA is TGTGCCAGCAGCTCTTATGGAAGGGACGGTCGTCCTGAAGCTTTCTTT. Its translation is CASSSYGRDGRPEAFF.

This rearrangement joins TRBV11-2 to TRBJ2-2, with 14 bases aligning to TRBD2. The CDR3 is 16 amino acids. CDR1 is SGHAT and CDR2 is FQNNGV in the germline V gene. The junction had 4 bases not matched to a gene; V was cut back by 6 bases and J by 4 bases. DNA for the CDR3: TGTGCCAGCAGGACTAGCGGGGGGGCCCGCACCGGGGAGCTGTTTTTT. Its translation is CASRTSGGARTGELFF.

This clonotype occurred many times. The chain combines TRBV5-1 with TRBJ1-5, with no clear D. This CDR3 is built from 15 residues. Trimming removed 2 bases at V and 7 bases at J, with 16 bases between. From germline, CDR1 is SGHRS and CDR2 YFSETQ. CDR3 in DNA: TGCGCCAGCAGCTTAAATGGCGGCGGGAACCAGCCCCAGCATTTT. It is translated as CASSLNGGGNQPQHF.

The chain links TRBV20-1 to TRBJ2-3; no reliable D call. CDR3 size: 12 residues. V was shortened by 6 bases and J by 7 bases, with 14 bases between the two germline ends. Germline values: CDR1 DFQATT, CDR2 SNEGSKA (reference sequence). The CDR3 sequence is CSALGPAHTQYF. The CDR3 nucleotides are TGCAGTGCCTTGGGCCCGGCCCATACGCAGTATTTT.

In this sample, this clonotype turned up a few times. The rearrangement links TRBV9 to TRBJ2-7; 11 bases are a match to TRBD1. Germline V gene data show CDR1 as SGDLS and CDR2 as YYNGEE. With V trimmed by 4 bases and J by 3 bases, 6 bases remained unmatched. This CDR3 comprises 15 residues. The CDR3 is CASSPGTGGYYEQYF. DNA of the CDR3: TGTGCCAGCAGCCCAGGGACAGGGGGTTACTACGAGCAGTACTTC.

This clonotype was counted between two and nine times. The V and J genes are TRBV6-5 and TRBJ2-7; no definite D call. V was trimmed by 0 bases and J by 0 bases, leaving 6 bases between them. Germline CDR1 reads MNHEY; CDR2 reads SVGAGI. CDR3 length: 14 residues. In DNA form, the CDR3 reads TGTGCCAGCAGTTACTCCGAGAGCTCCTACGAGCAGTACTTC. Its translation: CASSYSESSYEQYF.

This clonotype occurred a few times. The gene calls are TRBV20-1 and TRBJ2-1; D unclear. Germline loops: CDR1 DFQATT, CDR2 SNEGSKA (reference sequence). Trimming took 1 base from V and 1 from J, leaving 5 bases between them. This CDR3 has 13 residues. The CDR3 loop is CSARAVSYNEQFF. CDR3 nucleotides: TGCAGTGCTAGAGCGGTGTCCTACAATGAGCAGTTCTTC.

This chain uses TRBV16 with TRBJ2-3; 11 bases map to TRBD2. This CDR3 has 16 amino acids. Germline V gene sequence: CDR1 KGHSY, CDR2 FQNENV. Trimming at V came to 2 bases and at J to 7 bases, leaving 8 bases not matched to a gene. CDR3 sequence: CASSQGTSGSSHTQYF. CDR3 DNA: TGTGCCAGCAGCCAAGGCACTAGCGGGAGTTCACATACGCAGTATTTT.